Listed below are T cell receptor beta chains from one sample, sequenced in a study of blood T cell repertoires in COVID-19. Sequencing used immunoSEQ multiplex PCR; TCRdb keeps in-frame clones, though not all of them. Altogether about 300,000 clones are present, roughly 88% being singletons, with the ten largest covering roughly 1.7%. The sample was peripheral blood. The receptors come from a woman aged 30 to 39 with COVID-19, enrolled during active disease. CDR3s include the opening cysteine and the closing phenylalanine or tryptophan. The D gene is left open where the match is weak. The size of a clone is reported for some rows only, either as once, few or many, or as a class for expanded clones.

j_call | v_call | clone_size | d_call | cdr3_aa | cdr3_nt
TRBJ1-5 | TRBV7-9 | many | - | CASSLFGGSGPQHF | TGTGCCAGCAGCTTATTCGGGGGGTCCGGGCCCCAGCATTTT
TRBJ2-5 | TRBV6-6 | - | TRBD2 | CASTPPSGGEGETQYF | TGTGCCAGCACCCCTCCTAGCGGGGGGGAAGGGGAGACCCAGTACTTC
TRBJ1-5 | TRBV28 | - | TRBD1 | CASSLQGAGNQPQHF | TGTGCCAGCAGTTTACAGGGGGCAGGCAATCAGCCCCAGCATTTT
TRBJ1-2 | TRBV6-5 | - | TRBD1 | CASRAATGIYYGYTF | TGTGCCAGCAGGGCAGCGACAGGGATCTACTATGGCTACACCTTC
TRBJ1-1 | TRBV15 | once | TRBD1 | CATSRDQGAQAFF | TGTGCCACCAGCAGAGACCAGGGGGCGCAAGCTTTCTTT
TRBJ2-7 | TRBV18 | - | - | CASSLREGYEQYF | TGTGCCAGCTCACTCAGGGAAGGCTACGAGCAGTACTTC
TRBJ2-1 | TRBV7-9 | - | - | CASSLVTGYNEQFF | TGTGCCAGCAGCTTAGTTACCGGCTACAATGAGCAGTTCTTC
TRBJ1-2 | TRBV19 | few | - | CASNRVGDLFYGYTF | TGTGCCAGTAACAGGGTCGGCGACCTATTTTATGGCTACACCTTC
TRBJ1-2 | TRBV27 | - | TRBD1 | CASRLQGANYGYTF | TGTGCCAGCAGGTTACAGGGGGCCAACTATGGCTACACCTTC
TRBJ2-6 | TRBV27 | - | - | CASSLSGLSGVSSGANVLTF | TGTGCCAGCAGTTTATCGGGTTTATCGGGTGTCAGCTCTGGGGCCAACGTCCTGACTTTC
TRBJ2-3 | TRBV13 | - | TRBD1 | CASTPTGGTDTQYF | TGTGCCAGCACACCCACAGGGGGCACAGATACGCAGTATTTT
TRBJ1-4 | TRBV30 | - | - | CAWSAGFTTNEKLFF | TGTGCCTGGAGTGCAGGGTTTACGACTAATGAAAAACTGTTTTTT